This T cell receptor (beta chain) was captured in a study of T cell responses to AZD1222 COVID-19 vaccine. Whole-study context: It was second doses at about 4 or about 12 weeks that were pooled.

With regard to this clone: Its target is unknown.

Points from the study as a whole: The breadth and depth of Spike-specific TCRs increased once two AZD1222 doses had been given. Mapped onto spike, vaccine-associated CD4 TCRs spanned it and were dominant at 160-218 and 743-854. The donor group comprised mostly white British people and more females; the analysis possibly underestimated clonal diversity.

The table came from immunoSEQ multiplex PCR; TCRdb's copy has only in-frame clones and leaves some out. The repertoire consists of roughly 150,000 clones, with about nine tenths occurring once and the leading ten covering 1.3%. This clonotype was obtained from an adult in good health. Sequences were derived from peripheral blood, sampled on day 0 of AZD1222 vaccination.

The CDR3 sequence: CASMGMGTEAFF. The DNA of the CDR3 is TGTGCCAGTATGGGAATGGGGACTGAAGCTTTCTTT. This sequence joins TRBV19 and TRBJ1-1; D remains ambiguous. The CDR3 has 12 residues. V was trimmed by 7 bases and J by 5 bases, leaving 11 bases between them. Germline V CDR1 and CDR2: LNHDA, SQIVND (reference sequence). Full variable domain (remainder filled in from reference TRBV19 and TRBJ1-1): DGGITQSPKYLFRKEGQNVTLSCEQNLNHDAMYWYRQDPGQGLRLIYYSQIVNDFQKGDIAEGYSVSREKKESFPLTVTSAQKNPTAFYLCASMGMGTEAFFGQGTRLTVV.